The 32 T cell receptor beta chains listed next were all sequenced from one sample in a study of OX40 agonist ivuxolimab in advanced cancers. Sequenced by immunoSEQ multiplex PCR; TCRdb stores in-frame clones only, minus some. The sample shows about 82,000 clones, just over 85% of them seen only once. The sequencing used CD4+ or CD8+ T cells sorted from blood, collected in a trial of the OX40 agonist ivuxolimab. The origin of the receptors is an adult with an advanced solid tumor such as melanoma, head and neck, liver or kidney cancer.

J is TRBJ1-5 and V is TRBV6-6; unclear D gene. CDR3 length: 13 amino acids. V lost 0 bases and J 6 bases, leaving 6 bases between the germline ends. In germline, CDR1 is MNHNY, CDR2 SVGAGI (reference sequence). DNA for the CDR3: TGTGCCAGCAGTTACTCATCCACTCAGCCCCAGCATTTT. Its translation is CASSYSSTQPQHF.

To note about this clone: Other DNA sequences in this sample translate to the same CDR3. The chain has TRBV5-1 and TRBJ1-2; TRBD1 agrees at 8 bases. V lost 0 bases and J lost 5; bases outside the gene matches: 3. This CDR3 has 14 amino acids. Germline values: CDR1 SGHRS, CDR2 YFSETQ. The CDR3 region is CASSLETGAYGYTF. CDR3 nucleotides: TGCGCCAGCAGCTTGGAGACAGGGGCTTATGGCTACACCTTC.

The chain combines TRBV18 with TRBJ1-1; no definite D call. The CDR3 extends over 15 amino acids. Between the trimmed V and J ends, which lost 2 bases and 6 bases, there was a span of 16 bases. In germline, CDR1 is KGHSH, CDR2 LQKENI. CDR3 sequence: CASSPTIGSAPEAFF. The CDR3 bases are TGTGCCAGCTCACCAACAATTGGATCAGCTCCTGAAGCTTTCTTT.

There are a few counts of this clone. The chain has TRBV11-3 and TRBJ1-3; no clear D. This CDR3 region has 12 residues. Germline assignment: CDR1 SGHNT and CDR2 YENEEA. Deletions cut 3 bases from V and 6 bases from J, with 6 bases between. This CDR3 is CASSFGENTIYF. CDR3 bases: TGTGCCAGCAGCTTTGGAGAAAACACCATATATTTT. Filled out from reference TRBV11-3 and TRBJ1-3, the complete variable domain reads EAGVVQSPRYKIIEKKQPVAFWCNPISGHNTLYWYLQNLGQGPELLIRYENEEAVDDSQLPKDRFSAERLKGVDSTLKIQPAELGDSAVYLCASSFGENTIYFGEGSWLTVV.

The gene calls are TRBV6-5 and TRBJ1-2; D is ambiguous. This CDR3 has 14 residues. CDR1 is MNHEY and CDR2 is SVGAGI in the germline V gene. With 8 bases removed from V and 0 bases from J, the gap between germline ends came to 13 bases. The CDR3 DNA follows: TGTGCCAGCTCCAGGACGCAAGCTAACTATGGCTACACCTTC. Protein sequence: CASSRTQANYGYTF.

This sequence joins TRBV6-5 and TRBJ1-2, with D uncertain. V lost 0 bases, J lost 8 bases, and 13 bases lay in between. CDR1 is MNHEY, CDR2 SVGAGI, per germline. The CDR3 is 14 amino acids. DNA for the CDR3: TGTGCCAGCAGTTACTCTACCCGCCCAGAGGGCTACACCTTC. Protein product: CASSYSTRPEGYTF.

The chain is built from TRBV6-1 and TRBJ1-6, with unresolved D. Trimming pared 8 bases from V and 6 bases from J, leaving 11 bases between. Per the germline V gene, CDR1 is MNHNS and CDR2 is SASEGT. The CDR3 totals 13 residues. This CDR3 reads CASWEAGNSPLHF. CDR3 bases: TGTGCCAGCTGGGAGGCGGGTAATTCACCCCTCCACTTT.

This chain uses TRBV6-5 with TRBJ2-7, with 13 bases aligning to TRBD2. Germline loops: CDR1 MNHEY, CDR2 SVGAGI. V shed 6 bases, J shed 6 bases, and the junction held 5 bases outside the gene matches. The CDR3 length is 14 residues. The CDR3 reads CASRRTSGSFEQYF. The CDR3 DNA reads TGTGCCAGCAGACGGACTAGCGGGAGTTTCGAGCAGTACTTC.

The rearrangement joins TRBV7-9 to TRBJ1-3; no reliable D call. The V end lost 5 bases, the J end lost 0 bases, and 11 bases lay between the germline ends. There are 15 residues in the CDR3. Germline V CDR1 and CDR2: SEHNR, FQNEAQ (reference sequence). The CDR3 protein is CASSPPLRSGNTIYF. CDR3 DNA sequence: TGTGCCAGCAGCCCGCCACTCCGCTCTGGAAACACCATATATTTT.

The gene calls are TRBV7-8 and TRBJ2-5; 8 bases agree with TRBD2. Germline CDR1 is SGHVS and CDR2 is FQNEAQ. The CDR3 is 14 amino acids. V shed 3 bases and J 5 bases; nucleotides not matched to a gene: 5. The CDR3: CASSLNSGTETQYF. The DNA of the CDR3 is TGTGCCAGCAGCTTGAATAGCGGGACCGAGACCCAGTACTTC.

The genes are TRBV6-5 and TRBJ2-7; 9 bases are a match to TRBD1. Germline values: CDR1 MNHEY, CDR2 SVGAGI. The CDR3 runs to 13 residues. V shed 8 bases, J shed 4 bases, and the junction held 6 bases outside the gene matches. The CDR3 loop reads CASRPGQGYEQYF. The CDR3 region has the DNA TGTGCCAGCCGACCGGGACAGGGATACGAGCAGTACTTC.

V and J are TRBV6-1 and TRBJ2-3; TRBD2 matches at 7 bases. Trimming removed 11 bases from V and 2 bases from J; junction bases left unmatched: 7. The V gene's germline CDR1 is MNHNS and CDR2 SASEGT. CDR3 size: 13 residues. The CDR3 DNA follows: TGTGCCTTAGAAAGCGGGACCACAGATACGCAGTATTTT. Protein product: CALESGTTDTQYF.

The CDR3 loop reads CASSYNAGLPYGYTF. CDR3 nucleotides: TGTGCCAGCAGTTACAACGCAGGTCTTCCCTATGGCTACACCTTC. The chain recombines TRBV6-5 with TRBJ1-2; D unclear. This CDR3 has 15 amino acids. Germline CDR1 reads MNHEY; CDR2 reads SVGAGI. V was shortened by 2 bases and J by 4 bases, with 14 bases between the two germline ends.

V and J are TRBV14 and TRBJ2-7; D gene unclear. V gave up 5 bases and J gave up 0 bases, with 14 bases separating them. Germline assignment: CDR1 SGHDN and CDR2 FVKESK. The CDR3 sequence is 15 residues long. As DNA, the CDR3 is TGTGCCAGCAGCGCTCTCGCCCTGAGCTCCTACGAGCAGTACTTC. Amino acids: CASSALALSSYEQYF.

The chain couples TRBV28 to TRBJ1-5; TRBD1 aligns across 7 bases. The CDR3 length is 15 residues. Losses at the gene ends were 6 bases for V and 5 bases for J; bases not matched to a gene: 10. Germline assignment: CDR1 MDHEN and CDR2 SYDVKM. The CDR3 nucleotides are TGTGCCAGCAGAGAGGCGAAGGGGGCCCATCAGCCCCAGCATTTT. This codes for CASREAKGAHQPQHF.

This sequence joins TRBV14 and TRBJ1-6; 7 bases are shared with TRBD1. Germline V gene data show CDR1 as SGHDN and CDR2 as FVKESK. With V trimmed by 4 bases and J by 7 bases, 1 base remained unmatched. The CDR3 consists of 13 residues. This chain's CDR3 is CASSPQGNSPLHF. CDR3 coding DNA: TGTGCCAGCAGCCCACAGGGGAATTCACCCCTCCACTTT. Full variable domain (rest looked up from reference TRBV14 and TRBJ1-6): EAGVTQFPSHSVIEKGQTVTLRCDPISGHDNLYWYRRVMGKEIKFLLHFVKESKQDESGMPNNRFLAERTGGTYSTLKVQPAELEDSGVYFCASSPQGNSPLHFGNGTRLTVT.

The chain recombines TRBV5-6 with TRBJ2-3; the match to TRBD2 covers 9 bases. This CDR3 region has 17 residues. V shed 1 base, J shed 2 bases, and the junction held 8 bases outside the gene matches. Germline loops: CDR1 SGHDT, CDR2 YYEEEE. The CDR3 loop is CASSLRLGGGATDTQYF. The CDR3 nucleotides read TGTGCCAGCAGCTTGAGACTGGGCGGGGGGGCCACAGATACGCAGTATTTT.

The rearrangement uses TRBV13 and TRBJ1-2; 8 bases fit TRBD1. Germline V gene lookup returns CDR1 PRHDT and CDR2 FYEKMQ (reference sequence). The CDR3 sequence is 18 residues long. Trimming removed 5 bases from V and 3 bases from J; junction bases left unmatched: 17. The CDR3, as DNA: TGTGCCAGCAGCCTCAATCGCGGGACAGGCCACAGCTACTATGGCTACACCTTC. It translates to CASSLNRGTGHSYYGYTF.

The chain has TRBV4-1 and TRBJ1-1, with D unclear. Germline V gene lookup returns CDR1 MGHRA and CDR2 YSYEKL. Trimming removed 1 base at V and 1 base at J, with 13 bases between. This CDR3 contains 16 residues. The CDR3 loop is CASSQVAGLPNTEAFF. The CDR3 nucleotides are TGCGCCAGCAGCCAAGTAGCAGGCCTACCGAACACTGAAGCTTTCTTT.

The chain has TRBV6-6 and TRBJ1-1; 8 bases fit TRBD1. The junction had 6 bases not matched to a gene; V was cut back by 7 bases and J by 11 bases. This CDR3 contains 11 residues. Germline lookup yields CDR1 MNHNY and CDR2 SVGAGI (reference sequence). CDR3 coding DNA: TGTGCCAGCACTATACAGGGGGTGGCTTTCTTT. Amino acids: CASTIQGVAFF.

V usage is TRBV15 and J usage is TRBJ1-1; 7 bases match TRBD1. Trimming removed 2 bases from V and 4 bases from J; junction bases left unmatched: 7. This CDR3 is built from 15 residues. Germline CDR1 LNHNV, CDR2 YYDKDF (reference sequence). The CDR3 spells CATSRLTGSATEAFF. CDR3 nucleotide sequence: TGTGCCACCAGCAGATTGACAGGGTCGGCCACTGAAGCTTTCTTT. The full variable domain, in which reference TRBV15 and TRBJ1-1 provide the parts outside the CDR3, is DAMVIQNPRYQVTQFGKPVTLSCSQTLNHNVMYWYQQKSSQAPKLLFHYYDKDFNNEADTPDNFQSRRPNTSFCFLDIRSPGLGDTAMYLCATSRLTGSATEAFFGQGTRLTVV.

This clone was seen a handful of times. This rearrangement joins TRBV15 to TRBJ2-5; 7 bases map to TRBD1. The germline CDR1 and CDR2 sequences are LNHNV and YYDKDF (reference sequence). After removal of 3 bases from V and 4 bases from J, the junction contained 11 bases not matched to a gene. The CDR3 extends over 16 amino acids. The CDR3 DNA reads as TGTGCCACCAGCAGGGACTTAACAGGGGCGGGAGAGACCCAGTACTTC. This gives the protein CATSRDLTGAGETQYF.

The chain is built from TRBV19 and TRBJ1-5, with 8 bases identical to TRBD1. The CDR3 spans 16 residues. The V segment lost 5 bases and the J segment 4 bases; nucleotides outside the gene matches: 10. Germline V gene sequence: CDR1 LNHDA, CDR2 SQIVND (reference sequence). Written as DNA, the CDR3 is TGTGCCAGTAGTTATACCGGACAGGGCCAAAATCAGCCCCAGCATTTT. Translating it yields CASSYTGQGQNQPQHF.

The chain recombines TRBV14 with TRBJ1-2; D gene ambiguous. V dropped 2 bases and J dropped 2 bases, with 3 bases sitting between them. CDR1 SGHDN and CDR2 FVKESK come from the germline V gene. The CDR3 is made up of 12 amino acids. The CDR3 sequence: CASSQQNYGYTF. CDR3 in DNA: TGTGCCAGCAGCCAACAGAACTATGGCTACACCTTC. Looking up the rest from reference TRBV14 and TRBJ1-2 gives the full variable domain: EAGVTQFPSHSVIEKGQTVTLRCDPISGHDNLYWYRRVMGKEIKFLLHFVKESKQDESGMPNNRFLAERTGGTYSTLKVQPAELEDSGVYFCASSQQNYGYTFGSGTRLTVV.

By proportion, this clone is medium-sized. The V and J genes are TRBV7-9 and TRBJ1-2; a weak D match, TRBD1 (6 bases). The CDR3 length is 14 residues. The germline V gene has CDR1 SEHNR and CDR2 FQNEAQ (reference sequence). The ends were cut back, 5 bases at V and 7 bases at J, with 17 bases in the middle. CDR3 DNA sequence: TGTGCCAGCAGCGCACCCGGACAGTTCCCTGGCTACACCTTC. Its translation: CASSAPGQFPGYTF.

The rearrangement uses TRBV19 and TRBJ2-1; D remains ambiguous. The CDR3 length is 14 residues. V dropped 5 bases and J dropped 4 bases, with 12 bases sitting between them. Germline CDR1 reads LNHDA; CDR2 reads SQIVND (reference sequence). CDR3: CASSPTNSYNEQFF. In DNA form, the CDR3 reads TGTGCCAGTAGTCCGACCAATTCATACAATGAGCAGTTCTTC.

The chain uses TRBV18 and TRBJ2-1, with D unresolved. CDR1 is KGHSH, CDR2 LQKENI, per germline. V was pared by 3 bases and J by 7 bases, with 13 bases between. The CDR3 runs to 14 residues. The CDR3 loop is CASSPASYGNEQFF. The CDR3 bases are TGTGCCAGCTCACCCGCCTCCTACGGTAATGAGCAGTTCTTC. The complete variable domain, with remaining parts taken from reference TRBV18 and TRBJ2-1, reads NAGVMQNPRHLVRRRGQEARLRCSPMKGHSHVYWYRQLPEEGLKFMVYLQKENIIDESGMPKERFSAEFPKEGPSILRIQQVVRGDSAAYFCASSPASYGNEQFFGPGTRLTVL.

The rearrangement links TRBV7-3 to TRBJ2-2; weak D call: TRBD1 (6 bases). The CDR3 length is 14 residues. CDR1 and CDR2 (germline): SGHTA, FQGTGA. The V end lost 4 bases, the J end lost 6 bases, and 12 bases lay between the germline ends. The CDR3: CASSSHRAAGELFF. In DNA form, the CDR3 reads TGTGCCAGCAGCTCCCACAGGGCGGCCGGGGAGCTGTTTTTT. The complete variable domain, with remaining parts taken from reference TRBV7-3 and TRBJ2-2, reads GAGVSQTPSNKVTEKGKYVELRCDPISGHTALYWYRQSLGQGPEFLIYFQGTGAADDSGLPNDRFFAVRPEGSVSTLKIQRTERGDSAVYLCASSSHRAAGELFFGEGSRLTVL.

The CDR3 nucleotides read TGTGCCAGCAGCTTTAATAGCGGGCTCCAAGAGACCCAGTACTTC. This translates into CASSFNSGLQETQYF. The genes are TRBV7-2 and TRBJ2-5; 7 nucleotides match TRBD2. CDR1 and CDR2 from the germline V gene are SGHTA and FQGNSA. The CDR3 sequence is 15 residues long. The V segment lost 3 bases and the J segment 1 base; nucleotides outside the gene matches: 5.

The genes are TRBV6-1 and TRBJ2-5; D call uncertain. V dropped 6 bases and J dropped 0 bases, with 20 bases sitting between them. The length of the CDR3 is 17 residues. The germline gives CDR1 MNHNS, CDR2 SASEGT. The CDR3 spells CASSERRPDLYQETQYF. CDR3 sequence (DNA): TGTGCCAGCAGCGAACGACGACCTGACCTGTACCAAGAGACCCAGTACTTC.

The genes are TRBV6-5 and TRBJ1-5; D may be TRBD1 (5 bases). Trimming shortened V by 6 bases and J by 3 bases, and 15 bases separated the two germline ends. The CDR3 length is 15 residues. Per germline, CDR1 MNHEY and CDR2 SVGAGI. CDR3 residues: CASRPVTGANQPQHF. The CDR3 nucleotides read TGTGCCAGCAGGCCAGTTACAGGTGCCAATCAGCCCCAGCATTTT.

The CDR3 is CAWSVHGDYGYTF. CDR3 coding DNA: TGTGCCTGGAGTGTACACGGGGACTATGGCTACACCTTC. This chain joins TRBV30 and TRBJ1-2; unclear D gene. CDR1 and CDR2 from the germline V gene are GTSNPN and SVGIG (reference sequence). The V end was cut by 0 bases, the J end by 3 bases, with 8 bases between. This CDR3 is built from 13 residues.